A selection of T cell receptor beta chains follows, all from one sample in a study of CD8 T cells in ankylosing spondylitis. TCRdb processed the 5' RACE reads anew with MiXCR; each CDR3 protein has one entry. The repertoire has 250,000 to 350,000 distinct CDR3 sequences, less than 25% of them found once; the top ten carry roughly 3.4%. The sample taken for sequencing was blood, either unsorted or a sorted T cell fraction (not recorded which). Receptor source: a female donor with ankylosing spondylitis or in good health (not recorded which). Each CDR3 is given with its conserved first and last residue. Each record gives: CDR3 DNA, CDR3 protein, clone size, J gene, V gene, D gene. A D gene is named only where the DNA matches it firmly. Only some rows state a clone size, as once, few, many or a class for expanded clones.

TGTGCCAGCAGTTTCGAGACAGATACGCAGTATTTT	CASSFETDTQYF	many	TRBJ2-3	TRBV12-3/TRBV12-4	.
TGTGCCAGCAGTTTTCTCGACGGGTCTAGCACAGATACGCAGTATTTT	CASSFLDGSSTDTQYF	.	TRBJ2-3	TRBV28	.
TGCAGTGCCGACAGCACTGAAGCTTTCTTT	CSADSTEAFF	.	TRBJ1-1	TRBV20-1	.
TGTGCCAGCAGCTTAGGTACCCCTCCTGGCGAGCAGTACTTC	CASSLGTPPGEQYF	.	TRBJ2-7	TRBV7-6	.
TGCAGTGCCCTTGGGGACTCCTCCTACGAGCAGTACTTC	CSALGDSSYEQYF	few	TRBJ2-7	TRBV20-1	.
TGTGCCAGCAGTTCGGGGGGGGGTCAGACCCAGTACTTC	CASSSGGGQTQYF	few	TRBJ2-5	TRBV6-6	TRBD2
TGTGCCAGCGGCCCCCCCAATGAGCAGTTCTTC	CASGPPNEQFF	few	TRBJ2-1	TRBV5-4	.
TGTGCCACCAGTTGGCCCCACTACGATACCCTGGAGGTCCTCTCTGGGGCCAACGTCCTGACTTTC	CATSWPHYDTLEVLSGANVLTF	few	TRBJ2-6	TRBV24-1	.
TGCGCCAGCAGCCAAGCGGTCCAGGGGACAGATACGCAGTATTTT	CASSQAVQGTDTQYF	.	TRBJ2-3	TRBV4-3	.
TGTGCCATCAGTGGGAGCGGAGACAGGGCCTACGAGCAGTACTTC	CAISGSGDRAYEQYF	few	TRBJ2-7	TRBV10-3	TRBD1
TGTGCCAGCAGCCAAATAAGGGGGGAGCAGTTCTTC	CASSQIRGEQFF	.	TRBJ2-1	TRBV4-2	.
TGCAGCGTTGCCGGCAGGGAGTTAGCCAAAAACATTCAGTACTTC	CSVAGRELAKNIQYF	few	TRBJ2-4	TRBV29-1	.
TGCAGTGCTAGAGATCCTCCTTTGAGGACTGAAGCTTTCTTT	CSARDPPLRTEAFF	few	TRBJ1-1	TRBV20-1	.
TGTGCCTCGGGGAGGGGTGGAACTGAAGCTTTCTTT	CASGRGGTEAFF	.	TRBJ1-1	TRBV10-3	.
TGTGCCAGCAGCTCGACGGACCTCCCCGGGGAGACCCAGTACTTC	CASSSTDLPGETQYF	few	TRBJ2-5	TRBV7-9	.
TGTGCCACCACCCAGGCGGCGAACACTGAAGCTTTCTTT	CATTQAANTEAFF	.	TRBJ1-1	TRBV10-3	.
TGTGCCAGCACCCTAACAGGGCTCAATCAGCCCCAGCATTTT	CASTLTGLNQPQHF	many	TRBJ1-5	TRBV7-2	.
TGCGCCAGCAGCCAAGATTCGAGTCGGGAGACCCAGTACTTC	CASSQDSSRETQYF	.	TRBJ2-5	TRBV4-3	.
TGTGCCAGCAGTGAATCAGGGGTCAGGGATGAGCAGTTCTTC	CASSESGVRDEQFF	.	TRBJ2-1	TRBV25-1	.
TGCAGCGTTGCTCCGGGAAGCGGGTGGGAGACCCAGTACTTC	CSVAPGSGWETQYF	few	TRBJ2-5	TRBV29-1	.
TGTGCCAGCAGTCCCCGGACTAGCGGGATTAACGAGCAGTACTTC	CASSPRTSGINEQYF	.	TRBJ2-7	TRBV6-1	TRBD2
TGTGCCAGCAGCGCGGCGGCTAGCGGCTACAATGAGCAGTTCTTC	CASSAAASGYNEQFF	few	TRBJ2-1	TRBV11-3	TRBD2
TGTGCCAGCAGTCCAAAAGGGGGCGAGCAGTACTTC	CASSPKGGEQYF	.	TRBJ2-7	TRBV2	.
TGCGCCAGCAGCTTGGACGGGAGGTACAATGAGCAGTTCTTC	CASSLDGRYNEQFF	.	TRBJ2-1	TRBV5-1	TRBD2
TGTGCCACCAGCAGACCCTCATATAATTCACCCCTCCTCTTT	CATSRPSYNSPLLF	.	TRBJ1-6	TRBV15	.
TGTGCCAGCAGTCGCAATCGAGTGGACCCCTACGAGCAGTACTTC	CASSRNRVDPYEQYF	.	TRBJ2-7	TRBV6-2/TRBV6-3	.
TGCAGGGAAGGGACAGGGTCGGAGACCCAGTACTTC	CREGTGSETQYF	many	TRBJ2-5	TRBV29-1	TRBD1
TGTGCCAGCAGCCCCACTGGGAGGCCCCAAGAGACCCAGTACTTC	CASSPTGRPQETQYF	.	TRBJ2-5	TRBV7-2	.
TGCAGTGCGAATTCTCTAAACAGGGACCCGATGGGGACCCAGTACTTC	CSANSLNRDPMGTQYF	.	TRBJ2-5	TRBV20-1	.
TGCGCCAGCAGCCAAGATCGGACCCAGGGGATAGATACGCAGTATTTT	CASSQDRTQGIDTQYF	.	TRBJ2-3	TRBV4-1	.
TGTGCCAGCAGTTGGGCGGGAGCAGATACGCAGTATTTT	CASSWAGADTQYF	.	TRBJ2-3	TRBV6-5	TRBD2
TGCAGTGCTAGAGTCAGAATCCCCACTGAAGCTTTCTTT	CSARVRIPTEAFF	.	TRBJ1-1	TRBV20-1	.
TGTGCCAGCAGCTACCTCCGGAACTCCTACAATGAGCAGTTCTTC	CASSYLRNSYNEQFF	.	TRBJ2-1	TRBV5-4	.
TGCGCCAGCAGCTTGGGAGGGACGAACAATGAGCAGTTCTTC	CASSLGGTNNEQFF	few	TRBJ2-1	TRBV5-1	.
TGTGCCAGCATTTTACTAGCGGGAAGTAGCAATGAGCAGTTCTTC	CASILLAGSSNEQFF	.	TRBJ2-1	TRBV2	TRBD2
TGTGCCAGCAGCTTATTGCGGCTCACCGGGGAGCTGTTTTTT	CASSLLRLTGELFF	.	TRBJ2-2	TRBV7-9	.
TGTGCCAGCAGTTACGGCGTTACCTCTGGAAACACCATATATTTT	CASSYGVTSGNTIYF	.	TRBJ1-3	TRBV6-5	.
TGCGCCAGCAGCCCAGCGGGAAGCTCCTACAATGAGCAGTTCTTC	CASSPAGSSYNEQFF	many	TRBJ2-1	TRBV5-1	TRBD2
TGTGCCAGCAGCTGGCAGGGTGGAGGGGCCAACGTCCTGACTTTC	CASSWQGGGANVLTF	once	TRBJ2-6	TRBV5-4	.
TGTGCCAGCAGCTTAACTGGACAGGGCTATGGCTACACCTTC	CASSLTGQGYGYTF	.	TRBJ1-2	TRBV9	TRBD1
TGTGCCACCAGTGATTCTGGGCAGCAAAATGAGCAGTTCTTC	CATSDSGQQNEQFF	.	TRBJ2-1	TRBV24-1	.
TGCAGTGCTTTGGACCTAGGAGGGTCACCCCTCCACTTT	CSALDLGGSPLHF	few	TRBJ1-6	TRBV20-1	.
TGTGCCAGCAGCCTCGCTAGCGGGATCACAGATACGCAGTATTTT	CASSLASGITDTQYF	many	TRBJ2-3	TRBV7-2	TRBD2
TGTGCCAGCAGTTACGGACGGACGAATTCACCCCTCCACTTT	CASSYGRTNSPLHF	few	TRBJ1-6	TRBV6-5	.
TGTGCCAGCAGCATAGACGGTGATAACCAGCCCCAGCATTTT	CASSIDGDNQPQHF	.	TRBJ1-5	TRBV12-3/TRBV12-4	.
TGCAGTGCCGGACGGGGGGAGAATCAGCCCCAGCATTTT	CSAGRGENQPQHF	few	TRBJ1-5	TRBV20-1	.
TGTGCCAGCCCAAAGACAGGGGGTCGTACAGATACGCAGTATTTT	CASPKTGGRTDTQYF	few	TRBJ2-3	TRBV28	TRBD1
TGCAGTGCTACCAGCATGAGCTCCTACAATGAGCAGTTCTTC	CSATSMSSYNEQFF	.	TRBJ2-1	TRBV20-1	.
TGCAGCGTTGAAGACGGGAACGGGGGGACCCAGTACTTC	CSVEDGNGGTQYF	many	TRBJ2-5	TRBV29-1	.
TGTGCCAGCAGCGGGGACGGGAACACTGAAGCTTTCTTT	CASSGDGNTEAFF	.	TRBJ1-1	TRBV7-2	.
TGCACCAGCCCCCAGAGGGCGAGGTTGTATAGCAATCAGCCCCAGCATTTT	CTSPQRARLYSNQPQHF	.	TRBJ1-5	TRBV29-1	.
TGTGCCAGCAGGTCGACCTCGGACAGAATGAATGAGCAGTTCTTC	CASRSTSDRMNEQFF	few	TRBJ2-1	TRBV6-1	.
TGCAGCGTTGCAGGGGGCAAGAACACTGAAGCTTTCTTT	CSVAGGKNTEAFF	few	TRBJ1-1	TRBV29-1	TRBD1
TGCAGCGTTGCTGCGGCAGGGTACGAGCAGTACTTC	CSVAAAGYEQYF	.	TRBJ2-7	TRBV29-1	.
TGTGCCAGCAGCCTAAGTTTCCACGAGCAGTACTTC	CASSLSFHEQYF	few	TRBJ2-7	TRBV7-2	.
TGTGCCAGCAGCCACCACAGTGCAACTAATGAAAAACTGTTTTTT	CASSHHSATNEKLFF	.	TRBJ1-4	TRBV7-9	.
TGCAGCGTTCACACACACCAAGAGACCCAGTACTTC	CSVHTHQETQYF	.	TRBJ2-5	TRBV29-1	.
TGTGCCAGCTCACTTACAGGAAGCGGGAGAAATCTCTACGAGCAGTACTTC	CASSLTGSGRNLYEQYF	few	TRBJ2-7	TRBV18	TRBD2
TGTGCCAGCGGGATGGGGGACACAGATACGCAGTATTTT	CASGMGDTDTQYF	.	TRBJ2-3	TRBV7-3	.
TGCAGTGCGCCGCCTAGGGCAAGCAATGAGCAGTTCTTC	CSAPPRASNEQFF	.	TRBJ2-1	TRBV20-1	.